This T cell receptor (beta chain) was sequenced during a study of technical replicates of blood from a few donors. Sequencing used immunoSEQ multiplex PCR; TCRdb keeps in-frame clones, though not all of them. The data hold around 92,000 clones, with 90% to 96% observed a single time. The V and J ends lost 6 bases and 6 bases, in that order; junction bases with no gene match: 10. CDR3 length: 14 residues. Germline CDR1 is MNHEY and CDR2 is SMNVEV (reference sequence). The sequenced material came from T cells isolated from PBMCs. The source of this sequence is a human donor in good health. The chain recombines TRBV27 with TRBJ1-1; the match to TRBD1 covers 7 bases. The CDR3 region has the DNA TGTGCCAGCAGCCCCGGGACAGCCGGCTCTGAAGCTTTCTTT. Amino acids: CASSPGTAGSEAFF.